Following are 26 T cell receptor beta chains from one sample sequenced in a study of OX40 agonist ivuxolimab in advanced cancers. Sequencing used immunoSEQ multiplex PCR; TCRdb keeps in-frame clones, though not all of them. The sample consists of 85,000 to 90,000 clones, approximately 90% of them appearing once. Here the sequenced sample was CD4+ or CD8+ T cells sorted from blood, taken in a trial of the OX40 agonist ivuxolimab. The receptors come from an adult with an advanced solid tumor such as melanoma, head and neck, liver or kidney cancer.

V usage is TRBV7-9 and J usage is TRBJ1-2; D call uncertain. The CDR3 extends over 12 amino acids. CDR1 and CDR2 from the germline V gene are SEHNR and FQNEAQ (reference sequence). Trimming cost V 5 bases and J 5 bases, with 9 bases left between them. In DNA, the CDR3 is TGTGCCAGCAGCCATCCGTCGTATGGCTACACCTTC. Protein sequence: CASSHPSYGYTF.

The J gene is TRBJ2-3, the V gene TRBV5-1; unclear D gene. Trimming took off 5 bases at V and 0 bases at J, with 10 bases between the two ends. This CDR3 spans 14 amino acids. Germline V gene sequence: CDR1 SGHRS, CDR2 YFSETQ. The CDR3 region has the DNA TGCGCCAGCAGGGGCGGTACTAGCACAGATACGCAGTATTTT. This sequence encodes CASRGGTSTDTQYF.

The chain links TRBV5-6 to TRBJ2-1, with 7 bases aligning to TRBD1. With V trimmed by 2 bases and J by 9 bases, 17 bases remained unmatched. The CDR3 consists of 17 residues. Germline values: CDR1 SGHDT, CDR2 YYEEEE. In DNA, the CDR3 is TGTGCCAGCAGCTTTGGGACAGACGCCTTCCTGCGCGGTGAGCAGTTCTTC. Protein product: CASSFGTDAFLRGEQFF. Supplemented by reference TRBV5-6 and TRBJ2-1, the full variable domain reads DAGVTQSPTHLIKTRGQQVTLRCSPKSGHDTVSWYQQALGQGPQFIFQYYEEEERQRGNFPDRFSGHQFPNYSSELNVNALLLGDSALYLCASSFGTDAFLRGEQFFGPGTRLTVL.

The chain recombines TRBV7-9 with TRBJ2-3; 9 nucleotides match TRBD2. Trimming cost V 5 bases and J 2 bases; bases outside gene matches: 5. CDR3 length equals 15 residues. CDR1 is SEHNR, CDR2 FQNEAQ, per germline (reference sequence). The CDR3 sequence: CASSRPGLATDTQYF. DNA for the CDR3: TGTGCCAGCAGCAGGCCGGGACTAGCCACAGATACGCAGTATTTT.

This clone has only one observation. The V gene is TRBV28, the J gene TRBJ2-3; a weak D match, TRBD1 (6 bases). CDR3 length: 14 residues. The germline CDR1 and CDR2 sequences are MDHEN and SYDVKM. Trimming cost V 5 bases and J 1 base, with 10 bases left between them. The CDR3 DNA sequence: TGTGCCAGCAGTCTACGACAGGGCACAGATACGCAGTATTTT. It codes for CASSLRQGTDTQYF.

This chain links TRBV12-2 with TRBJ2-1; the table's TRBD2 call for D was not verified on the DNA. TRBV12-2 corresponds to a pseudogene. This CDR3 region has 15 residues. The CDR3 DNA is TGTGCAAGTCGATCGGGACTAGCGGCCAACAATGAGCAGTTCTTC. It yields the protein CASRSGLAANNEQFF.

For the CDR3, the DNA is TGTGCCAGCAGCTTAGCGTCAAGTGGGACCTCAAAAAGGGGCTACACCTTC. Translation: CASSLASSGTSKRGYTF. The chain has TRBV7-9 and TRBJ1-2; weak D call: TRBD1 (5 bases). Germline assignment: CDR1 SEHNR and CDR2 FQNEAQ (reference sequence). V was pared by 0 bases and J by 8 bases, with 22 bases between. The CDR3 consists of 17 residues. The whole variable domain, remainder taken from reference TRBV7-9 and TRBJ1-2, is DTGVSQNPRHKITKRGQNVTFRCDPISEHNRLYWYRQTLGQGPEFLTYFQNEAQLEKSRLLSDRFSAERPKGSFSTLEIQRTEQGDSAMYLCASSLASSGTSKRGYTFGSGTRLTVV.

This clone was recorded only once. This sequence joins TRBV18 and TRBJ2-3, with D possibly matching TRBD2 (6 bases). CDR1 and CDR2 from the germline V gene are KGHSH and LQKENI. This CDR3 has 15 residues. The V and J ends lost 3 bases and 6 bases respectively, with 16 bases between them. In DNA form, the CDR3 reads TGTGCCAGCTCACCGGGACTTACTCTAGCTGATACGCAGTATTTT. Protein: CASSPGLTLADTQYF.

The chain carries TRBV19 and TRBJ2-7, with 12 bases matching TRBD1. The trim removed 6 bases at V and 6 bases at J, leaving 12 bases unmatched. Per germline, CDR1 LNHDA and CDR2 SQIVND (reference sequence). CDR3 size: 16 residues. The CDR3 loop reads CASSTLRGQGAFEQYF. The CDR3 coding sequence is TGTGCCAGTAGCACCCTCAGGGGACAGGGGGCATTCGAGCAGTACTTC.

This chain links TRBV19 with TRBJ2-3; D is perhaps TRBD2 (5 bases). This CDR3 spans 13 amino acids. V was clipped by 5 bases and J by 6 bases, with 12 bases between them. The germline gives CDR1 LNHDA, CDR2 SQIVND (reference sequence). This CDR3 reads CASSALRGDTQYF. The CDR3 region has the DNA TGTGCCAGTAGTGCCCTTCGAGGGGATACGCAGTATTTT. The entire variable domain, with the rest obtained from reference TRBV19 and TRBJ2-3, is as follows: DGGITQSPKYLFRKEGQNVTLSCEQNLNHDAMYWYRQDPGQGLRLIYYSQIVNDFQKGDIAEGYSVSREKKESFPLTVTSAQKNPTAFYLCASSALRGDTQYFGPGTRLTVL.

The chain has TRBV5-1 and TRBJ2-7, with 9 nucleotides matching TRBD1. Germline V CDR1 and CDR2: SGHRS, YFSETQ. The ends lost 5 bases at V and 5 bases at J; junction bases unmatched: 8. This CDR3 spans 14 amino acids. CDR3 amino acids: CASRPGTGRDEQYF. The CDR3 bases are TGCGCCAGCAGACCCGGGACAGGGAGAGACGAGCAGTACTTC.

The chain employs TRBV18 and TRBJ2-3; TRBD2 matches at 12 bases. This CDR3 has 15 amino acids. CDR1 is KGHSH and CDR2 is LQKENI in the germline V gene. V shed 0 bases, J shed 5 bases, and the junction held 0 bases outside the gene matches. The CDR3 DNA reads as TGTGCCAGCTCACCACCGGGACTAGCGGGAGATACGCAGTATTTT. Its protein product is CASSPPGLAGDTQYF.

The chain links TRBV6-6 to TRBJ2-3; 8 nucleotides match TRBD2. Trimming cost V 6 bases and J 1 base; bases outside gene matches: 6. The germline V gene encodes CDR1 MNHNY and CDR2 SVGAGI (reference sequence). This CDR3 contains 15 residues. Written as DNA, the CDR3 is TGTGCCAGCAGCTCAAAGCGGGAGCGCACAGATACGCAGTATTTT. The encoded protein is CASSSKRERTDTQYF.

V gene TRBV28 combines with J gene TRBJ2-7, with 12 bases aligning to TRBD1. The junction had 14 bases not matched to a gene; V was cut back by 8 bases and J by 9 bases. The CDR3 has 15 residues. CDR1 is MDHEN and CDR2 is SYDVKM in the germline V gene. CDR3 coding DNA: TGTGCCAGCTCTGAACCCGGGACAGGGGGCTTGGTGCAGTACTTC. Protein sequence: CASSEPGTGGLVQYF.

The chain uses TRBV9 and TRBJ2-3; perhaps TRBD1 as D (6 bases). The V gene's germline CDR1 is SGDLS and CDR2 YYNGEE. This CDR3 region has 15 residues. V was shortened by 0 bases and J by 4 bases, with 12 bases between the two germline ends. This CDR3 reads CASSVGQERPDTQYF. The CDR3 nucleotides are TGTGCCAGCAGCGTAGGACAGGAAAGGCCAGATACGCAGTATTTT.

The chain combines TRBV28 with TRBJ1-2; D unresolved. This CDR3 is 11 amino acids long. The germline gives CDR1 MDHEN, CDR2 SYDVKM. V lost 5 bases and J 9 bases, leaving 10 bases between the germline ends. The CDR3 DNA sequence: TGTGCCAGCAGTACCTTGGAAAGCTACACCTTC. Its translation: CASSTLESYTF.

Points on this clone: Its ends do not fully match the called genes, so a read error is possible. The genes are TRBV6-5 and TRBJ2-3; D gene ambiguous. The germline V gene encodes CDR1 MNHEY and CDR2 SVGAGI. The CDR3 is made up of 12 amino acids. The CDR3 DNA sequence: TGTGTCAGCAGTTACGGACGGGATACGCAGTATTTT. Amino acid sequence: CVSSYGRDTQYF.

The chain couples TRBV19 to TRBJ2-1, with D possibly being TRBD2 (6 bases). Looked up from germline, CDR1 is LNHDA and CDR2 is SQIVND (reference sequence). The CDR3 totals 14 residues. V lost 7 bases to trimming and J lost 3 bases, with 13 bases between them. The CDR3 spells CASNRGSNYNEQFF. As DNA, the CDR3 is TGTGCCAGTAATCGGGGGAGTAACTACAATGAGCAGTTCTTC.

This chain links TRBV4-1 with TRBJ2-2; D call uncertain. There are 14 residues in the CDR3. The germline V gene has CDR1 MGHRA and CDR2 YSYEKL. V lost 0 bases and J 6 bases, leaving 8 bases between the germline ends. Written as DNA, the CDR3 is TGCGCCAGCAGCCAAGAACGCCCGTCCGGGGAGCTGTTTTTT. This translates into CASSQERPSGELFF.

The V and J genes are TRBV30 and TRBJ2-6; D not certain. The CDR3 extends over 15 amino acids. Deletions cut 5 bases from V and 0 bases from J, with 11 bases between. CDR1 and CDR2 (germline): GTSNPN, SVGIG (reference sequence). In nucleotides, the CDR3 is TGTGCCTGGGGCGGTCAGAGCTCTGGGGCCAACGTCCTGACTTTC. Protein sequence: CAWGGQSSGANVLTF.

J is TRBJ2-7 and V is TRBV6-6; tentative D call: TRBD1 (5 bases). V lost 6 bases and J 4 bases, leaving 10 bases between the germline ends. CDR3 length: 12 residues. Per the germline V gene, CDR1 is MNHNY and CDR2 is SVGAGI (reference sequence). CDR3 DNA: TGTGCCAGCAGCCGACAGACTTACGAGCAGTACTTC. This translates into CASSRQTYEQYF.

Remarks on this clone: The germline gene is not matched at one end of the junction; a read error may be the cause. The CDR3 protein is CARRGADTQYF. CDR3 in DNA: TGTGCCCGCAGGGGGGCGGATACGCAGTATTTT. The chain recombines TRBV2 with TRBJ2-3; D perhaps matches TRBD1 (7 bases). The CDR3 length is 11 residues. CDR1 is SNHLY and CDR2 is FYNNEI in the germline V gene.

V is TRBV6-5 and J is TRBJ1-1; D ambiguous. Germline loops: CDR1 MNHEY, CDR2 SVGAGI. V lost 6 bases and J 4 bases, leaving 9 bases between the germline ends. The CDR3 is 12 residues long. The CDR3 DNA reads as TGTGCCAGCAGCCGCCGGCGCACTGAAGCTTTCTTT. Residues: CASSRRRTEAFF.

J is TRBJ2-3 and V is TRBV30, with TRBD2 matching over 7 bases. V gave up 3 bases and J gave up 2 bases; unmatched junction bases: 2. The CDR3 is 13 amino acids. The germline V gene encodes CDR1 GTSNPN and CDR2 SVGIG (reference sequence). Written as DNA, the CDR3 is TGTGCCTGGAGGGGGGACTACACAGATACGCAGTATTTT. Translated, it gives CAWRGDYTDTQYF.

This clone was seen just once. The rearrangement uses TRBV19 and TRBJ2-7; D might be TRBD1 (6 bases). V lost 0 bases to trimming and J lost 2 bases, with 11 bases between them. CDR3 length: 15 residues. Germline V gene sequence: CDR1 LNHDA, CDR2 SQIVND (reference sequence). This CDR3 is CASSIDSRGAYEQYF. In nucleotides, the CDR3 is TGTGCCAGTAGTATAGACAGCAGGGGCGCCTACGAGCAGTACTTC.

The chain is built from TRBV28 and TRBJ2-7, with 8 nucleotides matching TRBD2. V trimming: 6 bases; J trimming: 3 bases; junction bases outside the gene matches: 7. Looked up from germline, CDR1 is MDHEN and CDR2 is SYDVKM. The CDR3 length is 14 residues. The CDR3 sequence: CASRPTSGIYEQYF. CDR3 sequence (DNA): TGTGCCAGCAGACCTACTAGCGGAATCTACGAGCAGTACTTC.